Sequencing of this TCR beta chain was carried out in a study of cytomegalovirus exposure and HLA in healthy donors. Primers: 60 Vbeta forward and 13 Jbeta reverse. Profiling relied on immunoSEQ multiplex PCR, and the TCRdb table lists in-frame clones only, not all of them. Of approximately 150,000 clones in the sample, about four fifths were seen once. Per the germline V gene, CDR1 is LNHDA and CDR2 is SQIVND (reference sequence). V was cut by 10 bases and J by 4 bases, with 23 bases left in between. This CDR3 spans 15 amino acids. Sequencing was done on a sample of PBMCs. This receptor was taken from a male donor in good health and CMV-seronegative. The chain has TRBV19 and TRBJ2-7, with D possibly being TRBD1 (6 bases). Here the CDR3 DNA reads TGTGCCACCACCTCAAACAGGGACGGCCAATACGAGCAGTACTTC. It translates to CATTSNRDGQYEQYF.